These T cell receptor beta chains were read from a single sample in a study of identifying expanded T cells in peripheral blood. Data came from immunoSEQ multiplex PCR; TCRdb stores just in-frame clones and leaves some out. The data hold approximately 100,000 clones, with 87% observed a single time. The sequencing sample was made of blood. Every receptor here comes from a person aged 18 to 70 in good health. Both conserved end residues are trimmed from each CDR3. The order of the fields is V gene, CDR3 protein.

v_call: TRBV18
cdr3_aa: ASSPGQGQREQY

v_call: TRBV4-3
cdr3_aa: ASSQYTSGGETQY

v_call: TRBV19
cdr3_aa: ASSIFGGTRRGYGYT

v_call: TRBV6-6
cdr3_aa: ASTRGLSGNTIY

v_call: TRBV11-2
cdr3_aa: ASSLEVGKQF

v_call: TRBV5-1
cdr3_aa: ASSPTITGDQETQY

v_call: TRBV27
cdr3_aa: ASSLSPRTEAF

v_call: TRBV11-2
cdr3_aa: ASSLFLGRSYEQY

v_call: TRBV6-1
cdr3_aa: ASSDGGVGQF

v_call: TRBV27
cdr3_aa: ASSSWTGSNYGYT

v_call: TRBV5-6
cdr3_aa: ASSLEVNTEAF

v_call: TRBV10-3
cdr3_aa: AISEYFLGQGNTEAF

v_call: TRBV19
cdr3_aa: ARAGGKGNQPQH

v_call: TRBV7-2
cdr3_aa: ASSYAGTGFETQY

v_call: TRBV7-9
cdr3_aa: ASSRWDREAKVYGYT

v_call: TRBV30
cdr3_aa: ASYRGAGANVLT

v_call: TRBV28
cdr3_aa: ASTPRRLNTGELF

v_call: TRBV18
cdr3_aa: ASFLQGVNTEAF

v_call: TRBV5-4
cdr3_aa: ASSLDPGTGRSPLH

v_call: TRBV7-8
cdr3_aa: ASSQDTGGYGYT

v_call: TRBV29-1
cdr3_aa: SHAGTSVIDTQY

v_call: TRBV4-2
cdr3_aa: ASSPSEKLF

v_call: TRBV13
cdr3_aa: ASSLTGAREKLF

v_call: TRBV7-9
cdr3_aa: ASSLTGDYEQY

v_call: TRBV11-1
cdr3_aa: ASSPRGYYGYT

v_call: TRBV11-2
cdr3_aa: ASSPLDWGYEQY

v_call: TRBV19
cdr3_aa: ASSILAGGVTEAF

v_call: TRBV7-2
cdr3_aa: ASSSSTGTEAF

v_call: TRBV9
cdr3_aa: ASSPLAGGQVEQF

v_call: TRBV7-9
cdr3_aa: ASSLDGPRPQH

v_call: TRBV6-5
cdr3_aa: ASSQPGAREAF

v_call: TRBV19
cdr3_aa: ASSIGDSGGEKLF

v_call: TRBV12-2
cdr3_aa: ASRLGRPGREAKPLDTEAF

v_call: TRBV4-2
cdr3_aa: ASSQESPDEQF

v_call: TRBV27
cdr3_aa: ASTPRPPFEQY

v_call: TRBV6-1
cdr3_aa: ASSELGPETQY

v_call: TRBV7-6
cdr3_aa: ASIVGTGVLNEQF

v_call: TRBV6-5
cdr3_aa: ASSGTGTGSTEAF

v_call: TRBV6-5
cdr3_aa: ASSYSPGMNTEAF

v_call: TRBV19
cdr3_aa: ASSPPLWDIHYEQY

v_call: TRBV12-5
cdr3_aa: ASGRDSGELF

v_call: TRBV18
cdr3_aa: ASSARDGYT

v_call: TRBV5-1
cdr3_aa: ASSPVEGRENEQF

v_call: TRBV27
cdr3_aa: ASSRGQYPTQY

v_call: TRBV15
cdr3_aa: ATSRDIRAGSYNEQF

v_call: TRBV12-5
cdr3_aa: ASGLRSGSQNTEAF

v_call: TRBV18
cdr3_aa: ASSRAEGETQY

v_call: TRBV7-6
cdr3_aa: ASSPETGKETQY

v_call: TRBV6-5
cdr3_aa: ASSYSYQGNQPQH

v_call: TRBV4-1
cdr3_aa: ASSPTRTGGEQY

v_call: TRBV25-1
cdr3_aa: ASGQGDYGYT

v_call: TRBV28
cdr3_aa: ASISQGFGYT

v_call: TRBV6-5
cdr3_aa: ASSEGSAEAF

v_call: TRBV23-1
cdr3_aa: ASSTQSRARNEQF

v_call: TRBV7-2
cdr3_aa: ASSLVPSGGGTDTQY

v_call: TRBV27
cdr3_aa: ASSSLQRGSYNEQF

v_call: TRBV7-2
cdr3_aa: ASSLVGTQY

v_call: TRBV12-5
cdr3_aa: ASGPEGGGYTDTQY

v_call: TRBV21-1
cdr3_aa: ASSPEVRKTYGYT

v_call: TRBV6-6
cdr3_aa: ASTWTERNQPQH